This is a list of T cell receptor beta chains from one sample in a study of CD8 T cells in Susac syndrome. TCRdb analysed the immunoSEQ multiplex PCR reads with MiXCR anew, one entry per CDR3 protein. The sample records about 140,000 distinct CDR3 sequences, approximately 95% being singletons. The sample was CD4+ T cells from PBMCs. These receptors all come from a human donor with Susac syndrome. The CDR3 runs from the conserved cysteine through the conserved F or W. D genes are given only for firm matches. Size values are once, few and many counts, or a class for expanded clones, and some rows have none.

CDR3nt: TGCAGTGCTAGACTTCCCTTGAGCTCCTACGAGCAGTACTTC; CDR3aa: CSARLPLSSYEQYF; abundance: .; v_gene: TRBV20-1; j_gene: TRBJ2-7; d_gene: .
CDR3nt: TGTGCCAGCAGCGGGCACAATGAGCAGTTCTTC; CDR3aa: CASSGHNEQFF; abundance: .; v_gene: TRBV11-2; j_gene: TRBJ2-1; d_gene: .
CDR3nt: TGCGCCAGCAGCTTGGAACGGGGACACCTTGGCGAGCAGTACTTC; CDR3aa: CASSLERGHLGEQYF; abundance: few; v_gene: TRBV5-1; j_gene: TRBJ2-7; d_gene: .
CDR3nt: TGTGCCAGTAGTTCCGGGACAGGGGGAGAAAAACTGTTTTTT; CDR3aa: CASSSGTGGEKLFF; abundance: .; v_gene: TRBV19; j_gene: TRBJ1-4; d_gene: TRBD1
CDR3nt: TGTGCCAGCAGCTTGGATTGGGGCAGGGGTACTGAAGCTTTCTTT; CDR3aa: CASSLDWGRGTEAFF; abundance: .; v_gene: TRBV5-8; j_gene: TRBJ1-1; d_gene: .
CDR3nt: TGCAGCGTTTCTTCGGGAGGGACCGGGGAGCTGTTTTTT; CDR3aa: CSVSSGGTGELFF; abundance: .; v_gene: TRBV29-1; j_gene: TRBJ2-2; d_gene: TRBD2
CDR3nt: TGTGCCAGCAGCTGGGGACAGGCGACAGATACGCAGTATTTT; CDR3aa: CASSWGQATDTQYF; abundance: .; v_gene: TRBV7-9; j_gene: TRBJ2-3; d_gene: TRBD1
CDR3nt: TGTGCCAGCAGCTCGGGACTAGCGGGAGGAGGCCGTGAGTACTTC; CDR3aa: CASSSGLAGGGREYF; abundance: .; v_gene: TRBV11-2; j_gene: TRBJ2-7; d_gene: TRBD2
CDR3nt: TGCGCCAGCAGCTTCAGAGGGGGAAGGGTTAGTCCTGAAGCTTTCTTT; CDR3aa: CASSFRGGRVSPEAFF; abundance: .; v_gene: TRBV5-1; j_gene: TRBJ1-1; d_gene: .
CDR3nt: TGTGCCACCAGCAGAGATCGGGGGCCCTCCTACAATGAGCAGTTCTTC; CDR3aa: CATSRDRGPSYNEQFF; abundance: .; v_gene: TRBV15; j_gene: TRBJ2-1; d_gene: .
CDR3nt: TGTGCCATCAGGGCGGGGGTTGGCACAGATACGCAGTATTTT; CDR3aa: CAIRAGVGTDTQYF; abundance: .; v_gene: TRBV10-3; j_gene: TRBJ2-3; d_gene: TRBD2
CDR3nt: TGCAGTGCTAGAGAAGGGCAGGAGAACACTGAAGCTTTCTTT; CDR3aa: CSAREGQENTEAFF; abundance: once; v_gene: TRBV20-1; j_gene: TRBJ1-1; d_gene: .
CDR3nt: TGTGCCAGCTCACCACCGACGACACGCACAGATACGCAGTATTTT; CDR3aa: CASSPPTTRTDTQYF; abundance: .; v_gene: TRBV18; j_gene: TRBJ2-3; d_gene: .
CDR3nt: TGCAGCGTTCCGCGGACGGACAAATATGGCTACACCTTC; CDR3aa: CSVPRTDKYGYTF; abundance: .; v_gene: TRBV29-1; j_gene: TRBJ1-2; d_gene: .
CDR3nt: TGTGCCAGCAGCCAGGACCGACTATCCACAGATACGCAGTATTTT; CDR3aa: CASSQDRLSTDTQYF; abundance: .; v_gene: TRBV4-2; j_gene: TRBJ2-3; d_gene: .
CDR3nt: TGCGCCAGCAGCGTGACAGGGAGGGGCGAGCAGTACTTC; CDR3aa: CASSVTGRGEQYF; abundance: .; v_gene: TRBV5-1; j_gene: TRBJ2-7; d_gene: .
CDR3nt: TGTGCTAGTGGCCCCGGGGGGGAGACCCAGTACTTC; CDR3aa: CASGPGGETQYF; abundance: .; v_gene: TRBV12-5; j_gene: TRBJ2-5; d_gene: TRBD2
CDR3nt: TGTGCCAGCAGCCCCGGGACTAGCGGGGGGTTGACCTACAATGAGCAGTTCTTC; CDR3aa: CASSPGTSGGLTYNEQFF; abundance: .; v_gene: TRBV4-2; j_gene: TRBJ2-1; d_gene: TRBD2
CDR3nt: TGCGCCAGCAGCGCCACAGGGGAGACCTCCTACAATGAGCAGTTCTTC; CDR3aa: CASSATGETSYNEQFF; abundance: .; v_gene: TRBV5-1; j_gene: TRBJ2-1; d_gene: TRBD1
CDR3nt: TGTGCCAGCGCCCAGGGGGGAGATTACAATGAGCAGTTCTTC; CDR3aa: CASAQGGDYNEQFF; abundance: .; v_gene: TRBV2; j_gene: TRBJ2-1; d_gene: .
CDR3nt: TGTGCCACCAGCAGAGATTTTTACGTCCTGACTTTC; CDR3aa: CATSRDFYVLTF; abundance: .; v_gene: TRBV15; j_gene: TRBJ2-6; d_gene: .
CDR3nt: TGTGCCAGCACGAAAGACCATGACGGCCTGAACACTGAAGCTTTCTTT; CDR3aa: CASTKDHDGLNTEAFF; abundance: .; v_gene: TRBV3-1; j_gene: TRBJ1-1; d_gene: .
CDR3nt: TGTGCCAGCAGTTTAGTTGACAGGGGTGACACTGAAGCTTTCTTT; CDR3aa: CASSLVDRGDTEAFF; abundance: .; v_gene: TRBV12-3/TRBV12-4; j_gene: TRBJ1-1; d_gene: TRBD1
CDR3nt: TGTGCCAGCAGCTTAGACGCCAGGACTGAAGCTTTCTTT; CDR3aa: CASSLDARTEAFF; abundance: .; v_gene: TRBV7-9; j_gene: TRBJ1-1; d_gene: .